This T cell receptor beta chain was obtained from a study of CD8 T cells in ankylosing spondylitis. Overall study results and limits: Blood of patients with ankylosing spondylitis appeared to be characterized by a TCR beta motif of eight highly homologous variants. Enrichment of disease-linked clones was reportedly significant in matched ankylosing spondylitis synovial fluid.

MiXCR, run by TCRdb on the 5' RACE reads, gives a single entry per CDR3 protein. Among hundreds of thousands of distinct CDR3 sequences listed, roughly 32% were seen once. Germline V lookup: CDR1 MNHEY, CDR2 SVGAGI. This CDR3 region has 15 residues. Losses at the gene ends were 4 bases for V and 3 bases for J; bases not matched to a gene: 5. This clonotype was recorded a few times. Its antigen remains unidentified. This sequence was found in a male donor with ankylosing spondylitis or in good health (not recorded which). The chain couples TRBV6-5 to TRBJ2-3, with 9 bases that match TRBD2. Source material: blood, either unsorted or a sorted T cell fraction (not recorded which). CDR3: CASSWGTSTTDTQYF. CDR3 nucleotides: TGTGCCAGCAGTTGGGGGACTAGCACTACAGATACGCAGTATTTT.